The clone carrying this T cell receptor beta chain was seen many times. Antigen unknown. These data come from a study of T-cell reconstitution after alpha-beta-depleted transplantation in children. Notes on the study in general: At the one-year point after transplant, T-cell counts and TCRbeta diversity were found to come mostly from T cells that had been newly produced. Surviving recipient T cells and intrathymic progenitors accounted for some patients' high TCRbeta diversity at day 60. Several hundred expanded graft clones reportedly gave rise to the alpha-beta T cells present about two months after transplant.

The CDR3 spans 12 residues. Germline V lookup: CDR1 MDHEN, CDR2 SYDVKM. The V gene lost 3 bases and the J gene lost 4 bases, with 7 bases spanning the gap. Researchers prepared the TCRbeta library using unique molecular identifiers, the study reports. TCRdb reprocessed the PCR reads via MiXCR and lists one record per CDR3 protein. The repertoire has around 190,000 distinct CDR3 sequences, roughly 7% of them found once; the top ten carry more than 5.5%. The sequence came from a boy aged 2-15 years with acute lymphoblastic leukemia, due to receive a stem cell transplant. This chain links TRBV28 with TRBJ2-7; D remains ambiguous. The sample consisted of PBMCs, taken before TCRalphabeta/CD19-depleted stem cell transplant. CDR3 sequence: CASSFLEYEQYF. In nucleotides, the CDR3 is TGTGCCAGCAGTTTTCTGGAGTACGAGCAGTACTTC.